This TCR beta chain was documented in a study of cytomegalovirus exposure and HLA in healthy donors (dated by TCRdb to 2016 to 2017). Study-wide context: The 666 repertoires of the first cohort and the roughly 110 validation repertoires were produced on the same platform, according to a later analysis. The study aimed to test whether cataloging public T cell receptors could reveal signatures of past pathogen exposure. A separate validation cohort of about 110 different subjects was used in addition to the 666-subject first cohort. To predict cytomegalovirus infection status, the study combined high-throughput TCR immunosequencing, statistical association of individual TCRs with disease status, and machine learning. General study outcomes and caveats: A later analysis lacked HLA typing for the validation cohort, so it scored co-occurrence in that cohort across all 120 repertoires. The study gave a list of 150 to 200 TCR beta chains associated with cytomegalovirus. Across donors, most TCR sequences were observed very rarely, whereas some public TCRs were present in many individuals. Of the cluster scores, 90% to 95% were above 0 in a later analysis, which found that TCRs clustered in the first cohort also tended to co-occur in the 120 validation repertoires. The authors suggested that the approach could potentially be extended to other disease states and immunological phenotypes. The classifier was reported to diagnose cytomegalovirus status with high specificity and sensitivity in both the original and validation cohorts. A few of the identified cytomegalovirus-associated TCR beta chains were confirmed in vitro to be specific for cytomegalovirus antigens.

Donors formed part of the validation cohort, which comprised about 120 subjects and was distinct from the first cohort of under 850 subjects. Library preparation employed the immunoSEQ multiplex PCR assay. The original methods were these. A statistical classification framework was developed to diagnose cytomegalovirus status using the catalog of TCR beta chain sequences. TCRdb holds this immuneACCESS table with in-frame rearrangements only. Some clones are missing; in checked studies, unresolved V genes explain under half, and the rest has no known cause. That table gives V, J and clone size, and the DNA gave D and trimming. Within this sample are 250,000 to 400,000 clones, with roughly 88% of them counted one time only. The ten most abundant clones make up around 0.96% of the sample. The CDR3 holds 15 amino acids from the cysteine to the phenylalanine. Only the CDR3 part of the read is kept: 45 bases, read in frame from the first base. Compared with germline, V lacks 6 bases and J lacks 7 bases; bases without a gene match: 16. According to the germline V gene, CDR1 reads SQVTM and CDR2 reads ANQGSEA.

As to this clone: It lacks a known antigen. Nothing much larger sits one base from this clone, and base qualities are not available.

The receptor was isolated from a young man in good health and CMV-seronegative. The specimen sequenced was PBMCs. The chain is assembled from TRBV29-1 and TRBJ1-1, with TRBD1 matching 8 junction bases. The sequence in DNA is TGCAGCGTGGTCCAGGGGGCGTTCGGATCCAGTGAAGCTTTCTTT. It specifies CSVVQGAFGSSEAFF.